These 32 T cell receptor beta chains originate from one sample sequenced in a study of identical twins. TCRdb re-analysed the 5' RACE reads in MiXCR, keeping a single row per CDR3 protein. The profile shows 430,000 or so distinct CDR3 sequences, about 24% of them singletons. These sequences were also reported in another study, on T cells expressing NK-cell markers.

Sequencing was performed on CD4+ T cells sorted from blood. These receptors originate from a woman younger than 35 in good health.

The rearrangement links TRBV5-1 to TRBJ2-2; 13 nucleotides line up with TRBD2. Trimming cost V 5 bases and J 7 bases; bases outside gene matches: 8. From germline, CDR1 is SGHRS and CDR2 YFSETQ. The CDR3 is made up of 16 amino acids. CDR3 in amino acids: CASRPGLAGANGELFF. CDR3 in DNA: TGCGCCAGCAGACCCGGACTAGCGGGAGCAAACGGGGAGCTGTTTTTT.

The V call is TRBV20-1, the J call TRBJ2-7; no clear D. Trimming left V 8 bases short and J 0 bases short, with 14 bases between. The CDR3 length is 13 residues. CDR1 DFQATT and CDR2 SNEGSKA come from the germline V gene (reference sequence). The DNA for the CDR3 is TGCAGTTCCCGGTTGCCGAGCTCCTACGAGCAGTACTTC. It specifies CSSRLPSSYEQYF.

The chain carries TRBV11-2 and TRBJ2-3, with 7 bases matching TRBD2. Germline CDR1 and CDR2: SGHAT and FQNNGV. With 3 bases clipped from V and 4 bases from J, the junction kept 10 bases outside the gene matches. The CDR3 loop spans 16 amino acids. The CDR3 bases are TGTGCCAGCAGCTTCCGGGGCGGGAGTACCGCAGATACGCAGTATTTT. Protein sequence: CASSFRGGSTADTQYF.

The chain joins TRBV7-9 to TRBJ2-7, with 10 bases matching TRBD1. The length of the CDR3 is 13 residues. Trimming took 8 bases from V and 2 from J; bases not matched to a gene: 3. The germline CDR1 and CDR2 sequences are SEHNR and FQNEAQ (reference sequence). This CDR3 reads CASGDRGPYEQYF. In DNA form, the CDR3 reads TGTGCCAGCGGGGACAGGGGCCCCTACGAGCAGTACTTC.

Only a few counts were recorded for this clonotype. This chain uses TRBV20-1 with TRBJ2-1, with 9 bases identical to TRBD2. The CDR3 is 14 residues long. V shed 7 bases, J shed 1 base, and the junction held 5 bases outside the gene matches. Per germline, CDR1 DFQATT and CDR2 SNEGSKA (reference sequence). The CDR3 coding sequence is TGCAGTGTCGTTAGCGGGAGATCCTACAATGAGCAGTTCTTC. Its translation is CSVVSGRSYNEQFF.

The table lists this clonotype with a few counts. V usage is TRBV5-1 and J usage is TRBJ2-3, with D possibly being TRBD2 (6 bases). CDR1 SGHRS and CDR2 YFSETQ come from the germline V gene. V was shortened by 2 bases and J by 1 base, with 17 bases between the two germline ends. The CDR3 sequence is 17 residues long. CDR3 in DNA: TGCGCCAGCAGCTTTGGGGTGATGGGGACTGGCACAGATACGCAGTATTTT. Amino acids: CASSFGVMGTGTDTQYF.

The genes are TRBV5-4 and TRBJ1-1; D remains ambiguous. The germline V and J ends were trimmed by 6 bases and 3 bases, with 12 bases remaining between them. CDR1 is SGHNT, CDR2 YYREEE, per germline (reference sequence). The CDR3 sequence is 13 residues long. CDR3 bases: TGTGCCAGCACCCTCGGGGTTGACACTGAAGCTTTCTTT. It yields the protein CASTLGVDTEAFF.

The chain links TRBV5-1 to TRBJ2-5, with D hard to call. CDR1 SGHRS and CDR2 YFSETQ come from the germline V gene. The ends were cut back, 4 bases at V and 4 bases at J, with 14 bases in the middle. The CDR3 length is 14 residues. The CDR3 spells CASSRSNRRETQYF. The CDR3 DNA follows: TGCGCCAGCAGCCGTTCCAACCGACGAGAGACCCAGTACTTC.

There are many counts of this clonotype. CDR3 in amino acids: CASSGGDRDYNEQFF. The DNA of the CDR3 is TGCGCCAGCAGCGGAGGGGACAGGGATTACAATGAGCAGTTCTTC. This chain connects TRBV5-1 to TRBJ2-1; 9 bases map to TRBD1. The CDR3 totals 15 residues. Germline CDR1 is SGHRS and CDR2 is YFSETQ. The junction had 6 bases not matched to a gene; V was cut back by 4 bases and J by 4 bases.

This clonotype was seen a few times. The gene calls are TRBV4-1 and TRBJ2-1; D remains unclear. This CDR3 comprises 16 residues. Looked up from germline, CDR1 is MGHRA and CDR2 is YSYEKL. Trimming took off 1 base at V and 0 bases at J, with 10 bases between the two ends. The CDR3 is CASSQVGAGSYNEQFF. CDR3 in DNA: TGCGCCAGCAGCCAAGTTGGAGCTGGCTCCTACAATGAGCAGTTCTTC.

The genes are TRBV9 and TRBJ2-1, with 9 bases identical to TRBD2. The CDR3 is made up of 17 amino acids. With V trimmed by 0 bases and J by 6 bases, 10 bases remained unmatched. CDR1 SGDLS and CDR2 YYNGEE come from the germline V gene. The CDR3 sequence: CASSVGGIAGVSNEQFF. The CDR3 DNA sequence: TGTGCCAGCAGCGTAGGTGGGATAGCGGGAGTCTCCAATGAGCAGTTCTTC.

This clonotype has at least ten counts. The V and J genes are TRBV7-9 and TRBJ2-7, with a tentative D call TRBD1 (6 bases). V lost 5 bases, J lost 6 bases, and 11 bases lay in between. This CDR3 is 12 amino acids long. The germline V gene encodes CDR1 SEHNR and CDR2 FQNEAQ (reference sequence). The CDR3 nucleotides are TGTGCCAGCAGCCTTGCCAGGGGCGAGCAGTACTTC. Its translation is CASSLARGEQYF.

Note on this clonotype: At one of its ends the junction is not consistent with the germline gene, which may arise from a read error. This chain joins TRBV7-9 and TRBJ2-1; 8 nucleotides agree with TRBD2. Per the germline V gene, CDR1 is SEHNR and CDR2 is FQNEAQ (reference sequence). This CDR3 region has 13 residues. The CDR3 protein is CARSYGRAGEQFF. CDR3 DNA sequence: TGTGCCAGGAGCTACGGGAGGGCCGGTGAGCAGTTCTTC.

This clonotype was observed a few times. The chain combines TRBV6-5 with TRBJ2-2, with 10 bases identical to TRBD2. This CDR3 region has 15 residues. V was clipped by 0 bases and J by 6 bases; unmatched bases: 1. Germline assignment: CDR1 MNHEY and CDR2 SVGAGI. CDR3 loop: CASSYSSGGPGELFF. CDR3 in DNA: TGTGCCAGCAGTTACTCTAGCGGGGGGCCCGGGGAGCTGTTTTTT.

This chain joins TRBV20-1 and TRBJ2-3; D possibly corresponds to TRBD2 (5 bases). From germline, CDR1 is DFQATT and CDR2 SNEGSKA (reference sequence). The CDR3 extends over 11 amino acids. The CDR3 is CRGADTDTQYF. The CDR3 DNA reads TGCAGGGGAGCGGACACAGATACGCAGTATTTT.

This clonotype was seen more than once but under ten times. V usage is TRBV10-2 and J usage is TRBJ2-1, with 7 bases fitting TRBD2. V shed 6 bases, J shed 9 bases, and the junction held 8 bases outside the gene matches. The germline gives CDR1 WSHSY, CDR2 SAAADI. This CDR3 has 13 amino acids. In nucleotides, the CDR3 is TGCGCCAGCAGGGGAGGGACCGGGCGTGAGCAGTTCTTC. As protein: CASRGGTGREQFF.

This clonotype was seen a handful of times. V usage is TRBV6-2 or TRBV6-3 and J usage is TRBJ2-5; possibly TRBD1 or TRBD2 for D (5 bases each). Germline CDR1 and CDR2: MNHEY and SVGEGT. The CDR3 consists of 14 residues. Trimming stripped 2 bases from V and 3 bases from J, with 10 bases between. The CDR3 loop is CASSYRGTEETQYF. CDR3 nucleotide sequence: TGTGCCAGCAGTTACAGAGGGACCGAAGAGACCCAGTACTTC.

A few counts support this clonotype. The chain couples TRBV3-1 to TRBJ1-2; the match to TRBD1 covers 10 bases. The J segment lost 7 bases and the V segment lost 0 bases, leaving 5 bases of the junction unmatched. The CDR3 is 15 residues long. Per the germline V gene, CDR1 is LGHDT and CDR2 is YNNKEL (reference sequence). The CDR3 protein is CASSQDAGQGVGYTF. CDR3 bases: TGTGCCAGCAGCCAAGATGCCGGACAGGGGGTTGGCTACACCTTC.

The gene calls are TRBV5-1 and TRBJ2-2; weak D call: TRBD1 (6 bases). The CDR3 is 15 amino acids. The germline V gene encodes CDR1 SGHRS and CDR2 YFSETQ. V was cut by 4 bases and J by 6 bases, with 16 bases left in between. This CDR3 is CASSKSQGAPGELFF. The CDR3 DNA sequence: TGCGCCAGCAGCAAGTCACAGGGTGCCCCCGGGGAGCTGTTTTTT.

The chain couples TRBV5-1 to TRBJ2-7; 14 bases agree with TRBD2. V lost 2 bases, J lost 3 bases, and 1 base stayed unmatched. The length of the CDR3 is 15 residues. The germline V gene encodes CDR1 SGHRS and CDR2 YFSETQ. DNA for the CDR3: TGCGCCAGCAGCTTCGGACTAGCGGGAGGCTACGAGCAGTACTTC. Translating it yields CASSFGLAGGYEQYF.

This rearrangement joins TRBV7-2 to TRBJ2-4; TRBD1 agrees at 7 bases. V was pared by 5 bases and J by 0 bases, with 4 bases of the junction left unmatched. The CDR3 is 15 residues long. The germline gives CDR1 SGHTA, CDR2 FQGNSA. CDR3 sequence: CASSGTVGAKNIQYF. In DNA, the CDR3 is TGTGCCAGCAGCGGGACAGTAGGAGCCAAAAACATTCAGTACTTC.

V and J are TRBV5-1 and TRBJ2-1, with 7 bases matching TRBD2. With V trimmed by 4 bases and J by 5 bases, 12 bases remained unmatched. The CDR3 runs to 16 residues. Germline V CDR1 and CDR2: SGHRS, YFSETQ. The CDR3 nucleotides read TGCGCCAGCAGCCCCGGGACTAACTGGGCCAACAATGAGCAGTTCTTC. Its translation: CASSPGTNWANNEQFF.

This clonotype was detected a few times. The chain links TRBV9 to TRBJ2-1; TRBD2 matches at 11 bases. This CDR3 region has 16 residues. V gave up 2 bases and J gave up 7 bases; unmatched junction bases: 8. CDR1 SGDLS and CDR2 YYNGEE come from the germline V gene. The CDR3 protein is CASSVPGLADSNEQFF. For the CDR3, the DNA is TGTGCCAGCAGCGTGCCGGGACTAGCGGATAGTAATGAGCAGTTCTTC.

The V call is TRBV9, the J call TRBJ2-1; TRBD2 might be the D (5 bases). Germline V gene lookup returns CDR1 SGDLS and CDR2 YYNGEE. Trimming shortened V by 0 bases and J by 7 bases, and 11 bases separated the two germline ends. The CDR3 is 14 residues long. The CDR3 protein is CASSVDPRGNEQFF. The CDR3 DNA follows: TGTGCCAGCAGCGTAGACCCCCGCGGGAATGAGCAGTTCTTC.

The chain is built from TRBV12-3 or TRBV12-4 and TRBJ1-1; D ambiguous. V lost 2 bases and J 4 bases, leaving 14 bases between the germline ends. This CDR3 has 15 residues. This chain's CDR3 is CASSLLGGMGTEAFF. The CDR3 nucleotides read TGTGCCAGCAGTTTACTTGGAGGGATGGGCACTGAAGCTTTCTTT.

J is TRBJ2-3 and V is TRBV20-1; TRBD2 matches 14 bases. The germline V gene encodes CDR1 DFQATT and CDR2 SNEGSKA (reference sequence). The V gene end was trimmed by 5 bases and the J gene end by 1 base; junction bases not matched to a gene: 2. This CDR3 region has 15 residues. The CDR3 reads CSAGLAGGRTDTQYF. CDR3 nucleotides: TGCAGTGCTGGACTAGCGGGGGGACGCACAGATACGCAGTATTTT.

The rearrangement links TRBV29-1 to TRBJ2-7; tentatively, D is TRBD2 (6 bases). V lost 6 bases, J lost 1 base, and 13 bases lay in between. This CDR3 has 13 residues. CDR1 SQVTM and CDR2 ANQGSEA come from the germline V gene. Here the CDR3 DNA reads TGCAGCGTAGTGGGGGGTAGGTCCTACGAGCAGTACTTC. Translated, it gives CSVVGGRSYEQYF.

This clonotype was detected a few times. The chain combines TRBV7-2 with TRBJ2-1; tentative D call: TRBD2 (6 bases). The CDR3 contains 17 residues. V gave up 4 bases and J gave up 0 bases, with 16 bases separating them. CDR1 is SGHTA and CDR2 is FQGNSA in the germline V gene. For the CDR3, the DNA is TGTGCCAGCAGCTCGGGAGCCGCCCCGAGCTCCTACAATGAGCAGTTCTTC. Its protein is CASSSGAAPSSYNEQFF.

V gene TRBV9 combines with J gene TRBJ2-6, with D uncertain. The CDR3 is 17 amino acids. Trimming shortened V by 4 bases and J by 0 bases, and 14 bases separated the two germline ends. CDR1 SGDLS and CDR2 YYNGEE come from the germline V gene. In DNA form, the CDR3 reads TGTGCCAGCAGCTCCCCCACACCTAACTCTGGGGCCAACGTCCTGACTTTC. Its translation is CASSSPTPNSGANVLTF.

The chain joins TRBV6-1 to TRBJ1-1; 8 bases are a match to TRBD1. The germline gives CDR1 MNHNS, CDR2 SASEGT. There are 13 residues in the CDR3. V lost 0 bases and J lost 12; bases outside the gene matches: 6. Here the CDR3 DNA reads TGTGCCAGCAGTGAAGCAGCGACAGGGGAGACTTTCTTT. Its protein is CASSEAATGETFF.

This clonotype was observed a handful of times. The gene calls are TRBV12-3 or TRBV12-4 and TRBJ2-1, with a tentative D call TRBD1 (6 bases). The ends were cut back, 5 bases at V and 5 bases at J, with 10 bases in the middle. The CDR3 totals 13 residues. The CDR3 sequence: CASSLTGNNEQFF. CDR3 DNA: TGTGCCAGCAGTCTGACAGGTAACAATGAGCAGTTCTTC.

The gene calls are TRBV5-1 and TRBJ2-3; 7 bases align to TRBD1. Germline V lookup: CDR1 SGHRS, CDR2 YFSETQ. The trim removed 2 bases at V and 6 bases at J, leaving 6 bases unmatched. CDR3 length: 14 residues. In DNA, the CDR3 is TGCGCCAGCAGCTTAGACAGGGTAGAGGATACGCAGTATTTT. Its protein product is CASSLDRVEDTQYF.